This TCR beta chain came from a study of blood T cells in healthy people across ages. Combining a sample-barcoded 5' primer with a J-beta primer mix, a second PCR ran for about 6 to 11 cycles. From each sample, at least 2.5 million paired-end reads containing CDR3 were obtained. In TCRdb, the 5' RACE reads were re-called with MiXCR into one record per CDR3 protein. The sample carries around 900,000 distinct CDR3 sequences, under 35% recorded once. Germline loops: CDR1 GTSNPN, CDR2 SVGIG (reference sequence). The V and J ends lost 0 bases and 0 bases respectively, with 14 bases between them. The CDR3 extends over 16 amino acids. This clonotype was detected a few times.

The sequenced material came from blood. V is TRBV30 and J is TRBJ1-2; TRBD1 is a possible D gene (5 bases). The TCR originated in a woman aged 80 or older in good health. In DNA form, the CDR3 reads TGTGCCTGGAGTGTACGAGGGGCTCCCTCTAACTATGGCTACACCTTC. It encodes CAWSVRGAPSNYGYTF.